This note documents a single TCR beta chain sequence. This CDR3 comprises 13 residues. Trimming left V 4 bases short and J 2 bases short, with 9 bases between. Per the germline V gene, CDR1 is SGHRS and CDR2 is YFSETQ. Sequencing was performed with immunoSEQ multiplex PCR; in TCRdb, only in-frame clones are kept and a portion is missing. The sample carries 200,000 or so clones, 75% to 90% recorded once. These data come from a study of blood T cell repertoires in COVID-19. Whole-study context: Collection of acute and convalescent COVID-19 samples took place in the United States, Italy and Spain.

The rearrangement links TRBV5-1 to TRBJ2-5, with D perhaps TRBD1 (5 bases). Sequencing input: peripheral blood. This TCR was recovered from a man in his fifties or sixties who had recovered from COVID-19. CDR3 sequence: CASSQDIQETQYF. CDR3 coding DNA: TGCGCCAGCAGCCAGGACATTCAAGAGACCCAGTACTTC.